Reported below is one T cell receptor (beta chain). This entry is derived from a study of technical replicates of blood from several donors. CDR3 size: 16 residues. Germline V gene data show CDR1 as SGHDT and CDR2 as YYEEEE. V gave up 6 bases and J gave up 5 bases; unmatched junction bases: 16. Clones were read by immunoSEQ multiplex PCR, and TCRdb kept only the in-frame ones, dropping some. Altogether 55,000 to 80,000 clones are present, 93% being singletons, with the ten largest covering roughly 0.25%. The chain employs TRBV5-6 and TRBJ1-1, with 7 positions matching TRBD1. Material for sequencing was T cells isolated from PBMCs. The sequence came from a human donor in good health. The CDR3 nucleotides are TGTGCCAGCATCAAACAGGGGTATGCCCTTGTGACTGAAGCTTTCTTT. Its translation: CASIKQGYALVTEAFF.